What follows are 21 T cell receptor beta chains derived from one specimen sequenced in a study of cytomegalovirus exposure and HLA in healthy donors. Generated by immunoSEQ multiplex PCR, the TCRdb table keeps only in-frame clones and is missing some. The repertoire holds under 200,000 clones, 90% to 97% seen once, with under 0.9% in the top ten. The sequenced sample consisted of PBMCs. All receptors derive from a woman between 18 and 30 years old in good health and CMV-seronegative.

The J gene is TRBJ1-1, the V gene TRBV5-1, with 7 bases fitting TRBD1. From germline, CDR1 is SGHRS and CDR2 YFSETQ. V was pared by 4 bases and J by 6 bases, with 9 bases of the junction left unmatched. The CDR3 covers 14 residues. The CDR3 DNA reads TGCGCCAGCAGCCCCTCCCACAGGGGTGCTGAAGCTTTCTTT. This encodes CASSPSHRGAEAFF.

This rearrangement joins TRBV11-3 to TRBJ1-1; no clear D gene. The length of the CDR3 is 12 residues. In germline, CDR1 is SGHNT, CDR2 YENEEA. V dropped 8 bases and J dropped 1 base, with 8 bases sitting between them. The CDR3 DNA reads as TGTGCCAGCTCGGGGAAGAACACTGAAGCTTTCTTT. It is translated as CASSGKNTEAFF.

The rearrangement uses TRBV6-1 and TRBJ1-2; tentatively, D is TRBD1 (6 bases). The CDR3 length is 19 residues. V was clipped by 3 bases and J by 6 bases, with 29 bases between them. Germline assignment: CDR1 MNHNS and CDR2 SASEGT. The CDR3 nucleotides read TGTGCCAGCAGTGACGCAACAAAGCCGGGACATCAGTCGCGCAATGGCTACACCTTC. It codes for CASSDATKPGHQSRNGYTF.

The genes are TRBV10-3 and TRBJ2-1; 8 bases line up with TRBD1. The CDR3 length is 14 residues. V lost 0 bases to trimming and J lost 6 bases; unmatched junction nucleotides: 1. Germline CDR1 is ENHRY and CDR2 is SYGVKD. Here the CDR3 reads CAISESQGGNEQFF. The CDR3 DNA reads TGTGCCATCAGTGAGTCACAGGGGGGCAATGAGCAGTTCTTC.

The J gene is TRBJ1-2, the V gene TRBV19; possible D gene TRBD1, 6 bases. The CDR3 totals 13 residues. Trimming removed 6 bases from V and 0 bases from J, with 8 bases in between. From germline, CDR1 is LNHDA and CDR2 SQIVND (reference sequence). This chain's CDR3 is CASRGTTNYGYTF. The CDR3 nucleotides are TGTGCCAGTAGGGGGACAACTAACTATGGCTACACCTTC.

The CDR3 loop is CASSLMGRDQPQHF. The CDR3 DNA follows: TGTGCCAGCAGCTTAATGGGGAGGGATCAGCCCCAGCATTTT. The chain employs TRBV5-6 and TRBJ1-5; D unresolved. Germline V gene sequence: CDR1 SGHDT, CDR2 YYEEEE. CDR3 length: 14 residues. Trimming took 2 bases from V and 5 from J, leaving 11 bases between them.

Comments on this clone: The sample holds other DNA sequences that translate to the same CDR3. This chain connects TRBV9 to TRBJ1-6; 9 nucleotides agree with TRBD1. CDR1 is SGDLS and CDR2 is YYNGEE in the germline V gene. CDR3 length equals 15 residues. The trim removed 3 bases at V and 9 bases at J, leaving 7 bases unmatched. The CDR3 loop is CASSASGQGASPLHF. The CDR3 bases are TGTGCCAGCAGCGCCTCGGGACAGGGTGCTTCACCCCTCCACTTT.

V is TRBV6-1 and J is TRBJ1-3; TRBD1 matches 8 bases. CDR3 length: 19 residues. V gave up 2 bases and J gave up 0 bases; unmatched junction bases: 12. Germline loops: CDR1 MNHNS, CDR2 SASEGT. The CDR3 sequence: CASSELVFPGGNSGNTIYF. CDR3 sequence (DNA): TGTGCCAGCAGTGAATTAGTCTTCCCAGGGGGCAACTCTGGAAACACCATATATTTT.

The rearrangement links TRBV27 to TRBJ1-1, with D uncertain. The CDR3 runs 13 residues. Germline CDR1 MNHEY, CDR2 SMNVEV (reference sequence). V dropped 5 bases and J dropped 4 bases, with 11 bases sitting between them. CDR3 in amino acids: CASSPPGSTEAFF. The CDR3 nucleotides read TGTGCCAGCAGTCCCCCGGGAAGCACTGAAGCTTTCTTT.

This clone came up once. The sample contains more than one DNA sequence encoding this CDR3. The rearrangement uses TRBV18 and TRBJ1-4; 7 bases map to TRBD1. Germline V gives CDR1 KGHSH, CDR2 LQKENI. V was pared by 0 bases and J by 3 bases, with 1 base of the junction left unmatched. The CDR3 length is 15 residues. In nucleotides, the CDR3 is TGTGCCAGCTCACCACCGGGACAGCCTAATGAAAAACTGTTTTTT. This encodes CASSPPGQPNEKLFF.

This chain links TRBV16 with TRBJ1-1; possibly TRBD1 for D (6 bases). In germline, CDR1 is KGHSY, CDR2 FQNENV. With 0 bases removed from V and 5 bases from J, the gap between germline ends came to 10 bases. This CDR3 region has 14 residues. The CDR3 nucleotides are TGTGCCAGCAGCCAATCCAGGGGTTGGACTGAAGCTTTCTTT. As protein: CASSQSRGWTEAFF.

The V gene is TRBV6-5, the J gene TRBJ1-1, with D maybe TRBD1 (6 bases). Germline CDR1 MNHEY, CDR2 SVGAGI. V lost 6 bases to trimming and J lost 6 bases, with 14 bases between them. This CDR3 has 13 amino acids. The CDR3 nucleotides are TGTGCCAGCAGAATCGGACAGTTAGCTGAAGCTTTCTTT. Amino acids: CASRIGQLAEAFF.

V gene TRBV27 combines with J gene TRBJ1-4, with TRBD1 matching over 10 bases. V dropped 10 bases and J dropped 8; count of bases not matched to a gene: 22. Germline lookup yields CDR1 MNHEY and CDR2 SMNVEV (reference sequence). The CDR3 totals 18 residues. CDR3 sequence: CATPLAGDRGVMGEKLFF. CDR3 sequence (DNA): TGTGCCACCCCTCTCGCCGGGGACAGGGGCGTCATGGGGGAAAAACTGTTTTTT.

The CDR3 sequence is CASSSKMQDRAETQYF. CDR3 coding DNA: TGTGCCAGCAGCTCAAAAATGCAGGACAGGGCAGAGACCCAGTACTTC. This chain connects TRBV7-9 to TRBJ2-5, with 8 bases identical to TRBD1. In germline, CDR1 is SEHNR, CDR2 FQNEAQ (reference sequence). The CDR3 has 16 residues. The ends lost 4 bases at V and 4 bases at J; junction bases unmatched: 11.

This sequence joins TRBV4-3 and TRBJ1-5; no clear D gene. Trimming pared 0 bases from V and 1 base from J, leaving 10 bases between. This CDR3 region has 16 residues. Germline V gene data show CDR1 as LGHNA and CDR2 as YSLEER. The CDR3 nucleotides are TGCGCCAGCAGCCAAGAAGCAGAGGTAAGCAATCAGCCCCAGCATTTT. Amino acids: CASSQEAEVSNQPQHF.

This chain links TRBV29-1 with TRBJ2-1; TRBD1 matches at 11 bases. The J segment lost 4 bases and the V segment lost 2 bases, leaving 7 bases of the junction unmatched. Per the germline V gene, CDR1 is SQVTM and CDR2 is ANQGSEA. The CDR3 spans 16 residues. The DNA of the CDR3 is TGCAGCGTTGAAAAATGGGGACAGGGGGGATACAATGAGCAGTTCTTC. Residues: CSVEKWGQGGYNEQFF.

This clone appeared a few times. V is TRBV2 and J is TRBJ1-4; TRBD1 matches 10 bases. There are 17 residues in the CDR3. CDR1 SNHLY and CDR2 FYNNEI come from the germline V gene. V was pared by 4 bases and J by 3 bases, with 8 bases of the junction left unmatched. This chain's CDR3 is CASSATGGVRSNEKLFF. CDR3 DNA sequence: TGTGCCAGCAGTGCGACAGGGGGCGTGAGGTCTAATGAAAAACTGTTTTTT.

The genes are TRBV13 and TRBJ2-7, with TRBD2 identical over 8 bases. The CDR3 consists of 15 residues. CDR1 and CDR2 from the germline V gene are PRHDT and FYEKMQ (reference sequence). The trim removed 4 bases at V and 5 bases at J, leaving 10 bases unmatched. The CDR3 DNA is TGTGCCAGCAGCTCCGGGGGGGGGCAAGGCCACGAGCAGTACTTC. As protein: CASSSGGGQGHEQYF.

Here the CDR3 DNA reads TGTGCCAGCAGTGAACCTGGGACAGGGACCTATGGCTACACCTTC. Translation: CASSEPGTGTYGYTF. The V and J genes are TRBV6-1 and TRBJ1-2, with TRBD1 matching 9 bases. CDR1 is MNHNS, CDR2 SASEGT, per germline. After removal of 2 bases from V and 4 bases from J, the junction contained 5 bases not matched to a gene. The CDR3 has 15 residues.

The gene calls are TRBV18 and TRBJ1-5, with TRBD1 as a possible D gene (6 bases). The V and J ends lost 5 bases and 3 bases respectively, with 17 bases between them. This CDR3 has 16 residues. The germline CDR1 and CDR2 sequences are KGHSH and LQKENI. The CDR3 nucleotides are TGTGCCAGCTCATCCCAGGGGCGAGCGACCAATCAGCCCCAGCATTTT. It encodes CASSSQGRATNQPQHF.

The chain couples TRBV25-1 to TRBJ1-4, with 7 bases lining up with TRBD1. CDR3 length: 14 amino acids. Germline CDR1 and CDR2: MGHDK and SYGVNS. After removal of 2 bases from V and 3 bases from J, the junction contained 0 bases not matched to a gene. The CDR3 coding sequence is TGTGCCAGCAGTGAAGGGACAGCTAATGAAAAACTGTTTTTT. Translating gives CASSEGTANEKLFF. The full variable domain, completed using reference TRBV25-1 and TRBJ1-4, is EADIYQTPRYLVIGTGKKITLECSQTMGHDKMYWYQQDPGMELHLIHYSYGVNSTEKGDLSSESTVSRIRTEHFPLTLESARPSHTSQYLCASSEGTANEKLFFGSGTQLSVL.